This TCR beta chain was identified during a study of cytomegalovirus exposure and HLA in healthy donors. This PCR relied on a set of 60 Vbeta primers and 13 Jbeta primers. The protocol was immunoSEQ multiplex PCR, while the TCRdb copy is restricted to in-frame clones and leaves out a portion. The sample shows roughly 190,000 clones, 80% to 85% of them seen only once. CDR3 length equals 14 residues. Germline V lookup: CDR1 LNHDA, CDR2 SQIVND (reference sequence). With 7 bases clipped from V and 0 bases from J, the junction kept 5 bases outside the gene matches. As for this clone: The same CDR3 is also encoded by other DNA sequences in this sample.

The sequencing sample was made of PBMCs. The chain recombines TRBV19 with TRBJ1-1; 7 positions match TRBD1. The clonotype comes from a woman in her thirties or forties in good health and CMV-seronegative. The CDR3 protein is CASNPQGVNTEAFF. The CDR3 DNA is TGTGCCAGTAACCCGCAGGGGGTGAACACTGAAGCTTTCTTT.